The 9 T cell receptor beta chains below were found in one sample sequenced in a study of Graves' ophthalmopathy and Graves' hyperthyroidism. Transcripts of RNA were the source for amplifying TCR beta CDR3 regions. An opening RT-PCR round employed HTBI primers and preceded a second-round multiplex PCR. From the multiplex PCR reads, TCRdb called clonotypes with MiXCR, one entry per CDR3 protein. The table shows almost 750,000 distinct CDR3 sequences, with roughly 40% occurring only once. The specimen sequenced was peripheral blood. Receptors were obtained from an adult man with Graves' ophthalmopathy.

With regard to this clonotype: A much larger clone differs from this one at a single base, so this may be a read error. V is TRBV10-3 and J is TRBJ2-7; perhaps TRBD1 as D (5 bases). The CDR3 sequence is 16 residues long. CDR1 is ENHRY and CDR2 is SYGVKD in the germline V gene. DNA of the CDR3: TGTGCCAGCAGTGAGTCGACGGCTAGGGGCTCGAGAGAGCAGTACTTC. As protein: CASSESTARGSREQYF.

This clonotype was picked up many times. The chain recombines TRBV15 with TRBJ2-7; D may be TRBD2 (5 bases). V lost 4 bases, J lost 0 bases, and 19 bases lay in between. Germline assignment: CDR1 LNHNV and CDR2 YYDKDF (reference sequence). This CDR3 contains 17 residues. The chain's CDR3 is CATSTLEGRLSSYEQYF. In nucleotides, the CDR3 is TGTGCCACCAGCACACTAGAAGGCCGACTGAGCTCCTACGAGCAGTACTTC.

The V and J genes are TRBV5-5 and TRBJ2-5, with 8 bases aligning to TRBD2. Germline loops: CDR1 SGHKS, CDR2 YYEKEE (reference sequence). V lost 4 bases to trimming and J lost 6 bases; unmatched junction nucleotides: 8. The CDR3 is 14 amino acids. The CDR3 sequence is CASSVTGGPQTQYF. The CDR3 DNA reads TGTGCCAGCAGCGTTACGGGAGGGCCACAGACCCAGTACTTC.

This clonotype was detected only once. The V call is TRBV29-1, the J call TRBJ2-5, with a weak D call TRBD2 (5 bases). V lost 0 bases to trimming and J lost 2 bases, with 7 bases between them. This CDR3 has 13 amino acids. Per the germline V gene, CDR1 is SQVTM and CDR2 is ANQGSEA. CDR3 DNA: TGCAGCGTTGAAGAAACTAGACAAGAGACCCAGTACTTC. Translated: CSVEETRQETQYF.

The sample holds many counts of this clonotype. V usage is TRBV2 and J usage is TRBJ1-5, with D hard to call. CDR3 length: 12 residues. V lost 4 bases, J lost 6 bases, and 7 bases lay in between. Germline V gene lookup returns CDR1 SNHLY and CDR2 FYNNEI. The CDR3 DNA sequence: TGTGCCAGCAGTGTTGGACCTCAGCCCCAGCATTTT. Translation gives CASSVGPQPQHF. Looking up the rest from reference TRBV2 and TRBJ1-5 gives the full variable domain: EPEVTQTPSHQVTQMGQEVILRCVPISNHLYFYWYRQILGQKVEFLVSFYNNEISEKSEIFDDQFSVERPDGSNFTLKIRSTKLEDSAMYFCASSVGPQPQHFGDGTRLSIL.

This clonotype was observed many times. This chain uses TRBV19 with TRBJ1-2; unclear D gene. The CDR3 has 13 amino acids. CDR1 and CDR2 from the germline V gene are LNHDA and SQIVND (reference sequence). V was trimmed by 11 bases and J by 0 bases, leaving 13 bases between them. The CDR3 loop is CAVHTGANYGYTF. CDR3 nucleotides: TGTGCCGTACACACGGGTGCTAACTATGGCTACACCTTC.

This clonotype occurred many times. The rearrangement uses TRBV10-3 and TRBJ1-2; D may be TRBD1 (5 bases). The CDR3 sequence is 12 residues long. Germline V lookup: CDR1 ENHRY, CDR2 SYGVKD. V lost 5 bases and J 10 bases, leaving 14 bases between the germline ends. The CDR3 bases are TGTGCCATCAGTTCCTTAAGGGGAAACTACACCTTC. This sequence encodes CAISSLRGNYTF.

This clonotype has just a few counts. The chain uses TRBV19 and TRBJ2-7; D is undetermined. This CDR3 is built from 14 residues. In germline, CDR1 is LNHDA, CDR2 SQIVND (reference sequence). Between the trimmed V and J ends, which lost 4 bases and 1 base, there was a span of 11 bases. CDR3 region: CASSTAGPSYEQYF. CDR3 nucleotide sequence: TGTGCCAGTAGTACGGCAGGACCATCCTACGAGCAGTACTTC.

CDR3 sequence reads: CAISDLTGQNQPQHF. The CDR3 DNA reads TGTGCCATCAGTGACTTAACAGGGCAAAATCAGCCCCAGCATTTT. The chain uses TRBV10-3 and TRBJ1-5; maybe TRBD1 (6 bases). V lost 3 bases and J lost 4, with 13 bases in between. CDR1 and CDR2 from the germline V gene are ENHRY and SYGVKD. The CDR3 loop spans 15 amino acids.